The 29 T cell receptor beta chains below were found in one sample sequenced in a study of blood T cell repertoires in COVID-19. The table came from immunoSEQ multiplex PCR; TCRdb's copy has only in-frame clones and leaves some out. Counted here are around 100,000 clones, roughly 87% occurring once; the ten biggest clones make up around 3.3%. The sequenced material came from peripheral blood. These receptors originate from a man aged 45 to 65 in a cohort sampled during active COVID-19.

V usage is TRBV6-1 and J usage is TRBJ1-5; 10 bases are shared with TRBD1. The CDR3 totals 16 residues. The J segment lost 6 bases and the V segment lost 4 bases, leaving 9 bases of the junction unmatched. Germline V gene lookup returns CDR1 MNHNS and CDR2 SASEGT. The CDR3 protein is CASSASTGGAGQPQHF. In nucleotides, the CDR3 is TGTGCCAGCAGTGCTTCGACAGGGGGCGCGGGTCAGCCCCAGCATTTT.

The chain uses TRBV3-1 (or the pseudogene TRBV3-2) and TRBJ2-4, with D tentatively TRBD1 (5 bases). V lost 4 bases and J lost 0, with 10 bases in between. CDR1 and CDR2 (germline): LGHDT, YNNKEL (reference sequence). The CDR3 is made up of 15 amino acids. The CDR3 region has the DNA TGTGCCAGCAGCCCCAGGGTCATAGCCAAAAACATTCAGTACTTC. As protein: CASSPRVIAKNIQYF.

This clone has only one observation. V gene TRBV7-6 combines with J gene TRBJ2-2; 8 bases align to TRBD1. The CDR3 runs 15 residues. CDR1 and CDR2 from the germline V gene are SGHVS and FNYEAQ. J lost 8 bases, V lost 5 bases, and 10 bases had no gene match. CDR3 DNA sequence: TGTGCCAGCAGCCAGGACAGGGCCCCCTTGGGGGAGCTGTTTTTT. It translates to CASSQDRAPLGELFF.

V and J are TRBV5-8 and TRBJ1-1; 9 bases align to TRBD1. V lost 4 bases, J lost 5 bases, and 6 bases stayed unmatched. Looked up from germline, CDR1 is SGHTS and CDR2 is YDEGEE. The CDR3 extends over 14 amino acids. The CDR3 region is CASSRGGQGTEAFF. Here the CDR3 DNA reads TGTGCCAGCAGCAGGGGGGGACAGGGAACTGAAGCTTTCTTT.

The chain uses TRBV6-2 or TRBV6-3 and TRBJ1-2, with a weak D call TRBD1 (6 bases). Between the trimmed V and J ends, which lost 6 bases and 3 bases, there was a span of 20 bases. CDR3 length equals 16 residues. Germline V CDR1 and CDR2: MNHEY, SVGEGT. The CDR3 loop is CASSKSHLRTDYGYTF. The DNA for the CDR3 is TGTGCCAGCAGCAAGTCCCACCTAAGGACAGACTATGGCTACACCTTC.

This sequence joins TRBV11-3 and TRBJ1-5; the D gene is possibly TRBD1 (5 bases). Trimming stripped 2 bases from V and 5 bases from J, with 16 bases between. The CDR3 sequence is 16 residues long. The V gene's germline CDR1 is SGHNT and CDR2 YENEEA. CDR3 nucleotides: TGTGCCAGCAGCTTACGGGCCGGGGGAGTCGATCAGCCCCAGCATTTT. This translates into CASSLRAGGVDQPQHF.

This clone has only a few counts. A junction boundary mismatches the germline segment, possibly from a read error. This chain uses TRBV7-2 with TRBJ1-2; D is ambiguous. CDR1 and CDR2 from the germline V gene are SGHTA and FQGNSA. The CDR3 spans 13 residues. Here the CDR3 reads CASSLEFRRPLDF. DNA of the CDR3: TGTGCCAGCAGCTTAGAGTTTCGTAGGCCGCTAGACTTC.

The chain is built from TRBV23-1 and TRBJ1-4; the D is unclear. Being an ORF, TRBV23-1 has a function that is uncertain. Trimming cost V 11 bases and J 4 bases, with 14 bases left between them. The CDR3 extends over 13 amino acids. The CDR3 reads CAVRNLLNEKLFF. In DNA, the CDR3 is TGCGCCGTGCGGAACCTCCTTAATGAAAAACTGTTTTTT.

CDR3 protein: CASSQGWTGYEQYF. The DNA for the CDR3 is TGCGCCAGCAGCCAAGGTTGGACTGGATACGAGCAGTACTTC. The chain uses TRBV4-3 and TRBJ2-7; tentative D call: TRBD2 (5 bases). CDR1 and CDR2 from the germline V gene are LGHNA and YSLEER. This CDR3 has 14 residues. Between the trimmed V and J ends, which lost 1 base and 4 bases, there was a span of 11 bases.

This chain connects TRBV2 to TRBJ1-5; 9 positions match TRBD1. CDR1 and CDR2 (germline): SNHLY, FYNNEI. With 8 bases clipped from V and 1 base from J, the junction kept 0 bases outside the gene matches. The CDR3 is made up of 13 amino acids. The CDR3 region is CASDRGSNQPQHF. The CDR3 nucleotides are TGTGCCAGCGACAGGGGGAGCAATCAGCCCCAGCATTTT.

V usage is TRBV28 and J usage is TRBJ1-2; D may be TRBD1 (6 bases). Germline V gene lookup returns CDR1 MDHEN and CDR2 SYDVKM. Trimming left V 6 bases short and J 5 bases short, with 22 bases between. The CDR3 is made up of 16 amino acids. CDR3 sequence (DNA): TGTGCCAGCAGAATTTGGGACCCGGGACAAGGTTATGGCTACACCTTC. Translating it yields CASRIWDPGQGYGYTF.

The gene calls are TRBV13 and TRBJ2-2; weak D call: TRBD1 (6 bases). Germline V gives CDR1 PRHDT, CDR2 FYEKMQ (reference sequence). This CDR3 is built from 16 residues. The ends were cut back, 5 bases at V and 0 bases at J, with 13 bases in the middle. The CDR3 region is CASSRGQPTNTGELFF. CDR3 DNA sequence: TGTGCCAGCAGCCGTGGACAGCCTACGAACACCGGGGAGCTGTTTTTT.

The gene calls are TRBV5-5 and TRBJ1-1; D is possibly TRBD1 (6 bases). The V end was cut by 0 bases, the J end by 4 bases, with 13 bases between. CDR1 SGHKS and CDR2 YYEKEE come from the germline V gene (reference sequence). The CDR3 is 15 amino acids. The CDR3 DNA is TGTGCCAGCAGCTTGGCGTCAGCAGGGGCCACTGAAGCTTTCTTT. Translation: CASSLASAGATEAFF.

The chain joins TRBV7-9 to TRBJ1-2, with D perhaps matching TRBD1 (5 bases). V was pared by 5 bases and J by 2 bases, with 9 bases between. CDR1 SEHNR and CDR2 FQNEAQ come from the germline V gene (reference sequence). The CDR3 spans 13 residues. This CDR3 is CASSPQVNYGYTF. In DNA form, the CDR3 reads TGTGCCAGCAGCCCACAGGTCAACTATGGCTACACCTTC. The entire variable domain, with the rest obtained from reference TRBV7-9 and TRBJ1-2, is as follows: DTGVSQNPRHKITKRGQNVTFRCDPISEHNRLYWYRQTLGQGPEFLTYFQNEAQLEKSRLLSDRFSAERPKGSFSTLEIQRTEQGDSAMYLCASSPQVNYGYTFGSGTRLTVV.

This clone was seen more than once but under ten times. The chain is built from TRBV24-1 and TRBJ1-5; perhaps TRBD1 as D (5 bases). This CDR3 spans 13 amino acids. Germline CDR1 reads KGHDR; CDR2 reads SFDVKD. Trimming shortened V by 5 bases and J by 4 bases, and 8 bases separated the two germline ends. The DNA for the CDR3 is TGTGCCACCAGTGCAGGGTTTAATCAGCCCCAGCATTTT. It yields the protein CATSAGFNQPQHF.

In its sample, this clone was seen a few times. V usage is TRBV6-2 or TRBV6-3 and J usage is TRBJ2-7; no clear D. CDR1 MNHEY and CDR2 SVGEGT come from the germline V gene. V shed 4 bases and J shed 3 bases, with 16 bases lying between them. CDR3 length equals 15 residues. This CDR3 is CASSSAASRGYEQYF. As DNA, the CDR3 is TGTGCCAGCAGTTCGGCGGCATCCCGCGGCTACGAGCAGTACTTC.

The chain employs TRBV5-1 and TRBJ1-1; D possibly corresponds to TRBD1 (6 bases). Deletions cut 0 bases from V and 5 bases from J, with 17 bases between. This CDR3 region has 16 residues. The germline CDR1 and CDR2 sequences are SGHRS and YFSETQ. The CDR3 reads CASSLGGGAGGTEAFF. CDR3 in DNA: TGCGCCAGCAGCTTGGGGGGGGGCGCCGGGGGGACTGAAGCTTTCTTT.

The chain couples TRBV3-1 (or the pseudogene TRBV3-2) to TRBJ2-7; TRBD2 matches at 10 bases. This CDR3 has 15 amino acids. J lost 6 bases, V lost 4 bases, and 9 bases had no gene match. Germline V gene lookup returns CDR1 LGHDT and CDR2 YNNKEL (reference sequence). CDR3 amino acids: CASSRLAGGTVEQYF. The CDR3, as DNA: TGTGCCAGCAGCCGCTTAGCGGGGGGTACTGTCGAGCAGTACTTC.

The table lists this clone with a count of one. The V gene is TRBV11-3, the J gene TRBJ2-6, with TRBD1 as a possible D gene (8 bases). The CDR3 extends over 17 amino acids. Germline lookup yields CDR1 SGHNT and CDR2 YENEEA. The V gene lost 5 bases and the J gene lost 1 base, with 15 bases spanning the gap. CDR3 coding DNA: TGTGCCAGCAGCGCCGGACAGGGAGGGTCTGGGGCCAACGTCCTGACTTTC. This sequence encodes CASSAGQGGSGANVLTF.

This chain uses TRBV12-5 with TRBJ2-1, with 8 nucleotides matching TRBD2. V lost 7 bases to trimming and J lost 8 bases; unmatched junction nucleotides: 19. Looked up from germline, CDR1 is LGHNT and CDR2 is FRNRAP. The CDR3 has 17 amino acids. CDR3 DNA sequence: TGTGCTAGTGCCCCCCCGGGGGGGGCGGGGGGCCCACATGAGCAGTTCTTC. Its protein product is CASAPPGGAGGPHEQFF.

The gene calls are TRBV7-8 and TRBJ1-2, with TRBD1 matching over 8 bases. The germline gives CDR1 SGHVS, CDR2 FQNEAQ. V lost 3 bases and J lost 0; bases outside the gene matches: 3. The CDR3 is 15 amino acids. CDR3 in DNA: TGTGCCAGCAGCTTGGACAGGGAGGCTAACTATGGCTACACCTTC. This gives the protein CASSLDREANYGYTF.

This clone was picked up one time. J is TRBJ1-2 and V is TRBV10-3, with D tentatively TRBD1 (6 bases). CDR3 size: 14 residues. V lost 4 bases to trimming and J lost 4 bases, with 13 bases between them. CDR1 and CDR2 from the germline V gene are ENHRY and SYGVKD. CDR3 protein: CAISGQQGAYGYTF. In nucleotides, the CDR3 is TGTGCCATCAGTGGCCAACAGGGTGCCTATGGCTACACCTTC.

In its sample, this clone was seen once. This chain joins TRBV11-2 and TRBJ2-7, with D possibly being TRBD1 (6 bases). The germline V gene encodes CDR1 SGHAT and CDR2 FQNNGV. This CDR3 has 11 residues. V shed 5 bases and J shed 7 bases, with 9 bases lying between them. In DNA, the CDR3 is TGTGCCAGCAGCAGGGGGATTGAGCAGTACGTC. Translating it yields CASSRGIEQYV.

This chain connects TRBV28 to TRBJ1-1; possibly TRBD1 for D (5 bases). This CDR3 spans 15 amino acids. Germline loops: CDR1 MDHEN, CDR2 SYDVKM. V was trimmed by 3 bases and J by 4 bases, leaving 15 bases between them. Written as DNA, the CDR3 is TGTGCCAGCAGTTTCGTAGGGGCCAAGGGCACTGAAGCTTTCTTT. This encodes CASSFVGAKGTEAFF. Full variable domain (rest looked up from reference TRBV28 and TRBJ1-1): DVKVTQSSRYLVKRTGEKVFLECVQDMDHENMFWYRQDPGLGLRLIYFSYDVKMKEKGDIPEGYSVSREKKERFSLILESASTNQTSMYLCASSFVGAKGTEAFFGQGTRLTVV.

The rearrangement uses TRBV5-5 and TRBJ1-6; 7 bases map to TRBD1. The CDR3 is made up of 17 amino acids. V gave up 4 bases and J gave up 10 bases; unmatched junction bases: 17. CDR1 and CDR2 from the germline V gene are SGHKS and YYEKEE (reference sequence). Here the CDR3 DNA reads TGTGCCAGCAGCCGAAACCTTGACAGGGACCGATGGTCACCCCTCCACTTT. Translated, it gives CASSRNLDRDRWSPLHF.

The chain is built from TRBV6-5 and TRBJ2-5, with TRBD2 identical over 9 bases. The CDR3 contains 14 residues. The J segment lost 7 bases and the V segment lost 7 bases, leaving 10 bases of the junction unmatched. CDR1 is MNHEY, CDR2 SVGAGI, per germline. The CDR3 is CASKRGEQGVTQYF. The CDR3 DNA reads as TGTGCCAGCAAGCGGGGGGAGCAAGGGGTGACCCAGTACTTC.

This clone was seen only once. V is TRBV14 and J is TRBJ2-3; D gene ambiguous. CDR1 is SGHDN and CDR2 is FVKESK in the germline V gene. The CDR3 has 21 amino acids. The V and J ends lost 0 bases and 1 base respectively, with 26 bases between them. CDR3 bases: TGTGCCAGCAGCCAAGAATCACTTGGGTCAAAACCCGACGGAGGCACAGATACGCAGTATTTT. Its protein product is CASSQESLGSKPDGGTDTQYF.

The rearrangement joins TRBV24-1 to TRBJ1-1; tentatively, D is TRBD1 (5 bases). The CDR3 spans 13 residues. V was cut by 4 bases and J by 4 bases, with 9 bases left in between. CDR1 KGHDR and CDR2 SFDVKD come from the germline V gene. CDR3 nucleotides: TGTGCCACCAGTGACCCAGGGCTCACTGAAGCTTTCTTT. It encodes CATSDPGLTEAFF.

This rearrangement joins TRBV11-2 to TRBJ2-1; D perhaps matches TRBD2 (5 bases). The CDR3 is made up of 13 amino acids. Germline CDR1 is SGHAT and CDR2 is FQNNGV. V was pared by 6 bases and J by 5 bases, with 11 bases between. The DNA for the CDR3 is TGTGCCAGCAGTGCCCGAGGGCACAATGAGCAGTTCTTC. Translated, it gives CASSARGHNEQFF. Based on the CDR3 plus reference TRBV11-2 and TRBJ2-1, the full variable domain is EAGVAQSPRYKIIEKRQSVAFWCNPISGHATLYWYQQILGQGPKLLIQFQNNGVVDDSQLPKDRFSAERLKGVDSTLKIQPAKLEDSAVYLCASSARGHNEQFFGPGTRLTVL.